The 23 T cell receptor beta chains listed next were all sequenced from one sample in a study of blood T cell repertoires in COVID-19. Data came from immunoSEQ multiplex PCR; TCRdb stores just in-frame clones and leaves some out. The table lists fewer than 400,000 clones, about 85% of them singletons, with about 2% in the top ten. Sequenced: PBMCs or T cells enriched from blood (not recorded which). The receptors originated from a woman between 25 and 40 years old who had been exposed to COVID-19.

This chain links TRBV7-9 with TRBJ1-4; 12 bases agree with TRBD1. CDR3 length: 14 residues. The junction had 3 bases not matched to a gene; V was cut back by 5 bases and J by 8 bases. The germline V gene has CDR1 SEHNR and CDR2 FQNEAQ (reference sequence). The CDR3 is CASSLGTGGEKLFF. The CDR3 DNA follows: TGTGCCAGCAGCCTCGGGACAGGGGGCGAAAAACTGTTTTTT.

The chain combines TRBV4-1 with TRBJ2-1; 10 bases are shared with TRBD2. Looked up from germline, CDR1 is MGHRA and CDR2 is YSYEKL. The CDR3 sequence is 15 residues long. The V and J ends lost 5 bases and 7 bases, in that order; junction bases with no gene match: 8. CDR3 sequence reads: CASSLAAGGPNEQFF. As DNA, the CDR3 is TGCGCCAGCAGCTTGGCAGCGGGAGGGCCTAATGAGCAGTTCTTC.

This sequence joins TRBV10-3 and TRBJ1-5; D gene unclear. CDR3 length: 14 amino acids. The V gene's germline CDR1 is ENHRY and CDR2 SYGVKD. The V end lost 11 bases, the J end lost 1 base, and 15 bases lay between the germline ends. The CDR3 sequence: CAAWSGESNQPQHF. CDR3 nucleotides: TGTGCCGCTTGGTCTGGTGAGAGCAATCAGCCCCAGCATTTT.

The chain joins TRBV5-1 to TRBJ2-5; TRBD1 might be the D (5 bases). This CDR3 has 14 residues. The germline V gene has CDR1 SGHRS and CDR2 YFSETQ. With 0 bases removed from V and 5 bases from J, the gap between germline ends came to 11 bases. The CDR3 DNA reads TGCGCCAGCAGCTTGGCGCAGGGTAGGGAGACCCAGTACTTC. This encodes CASSLAQGRETQYF. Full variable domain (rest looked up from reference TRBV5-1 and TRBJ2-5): KAGVTQTPRYLIKTRGQQVTLSCSPISGHRSVSWYQQTPGQGLQFLFEYFSETQRNKGNFPGRFSGRQFSNSRSEMNVSTLELGDSALYLCASSLAQGRETQYFGPGTRLLVL.

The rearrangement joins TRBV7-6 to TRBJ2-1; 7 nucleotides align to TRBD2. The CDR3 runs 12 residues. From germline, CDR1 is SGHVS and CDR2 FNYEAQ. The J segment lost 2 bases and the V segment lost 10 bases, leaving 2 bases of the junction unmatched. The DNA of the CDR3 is TGTGCCACTGGGGGGGCCTACAATGAGCAGTTCTTC. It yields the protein CATGGAYNEQFF.

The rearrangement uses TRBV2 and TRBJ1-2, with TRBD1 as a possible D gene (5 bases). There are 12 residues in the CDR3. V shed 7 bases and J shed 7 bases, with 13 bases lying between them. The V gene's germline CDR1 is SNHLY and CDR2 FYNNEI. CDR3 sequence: CASIPRGGGYTF. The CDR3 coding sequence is TGTGCCAGCATACCGCGGGGCGGTGGCTACACCTTC.

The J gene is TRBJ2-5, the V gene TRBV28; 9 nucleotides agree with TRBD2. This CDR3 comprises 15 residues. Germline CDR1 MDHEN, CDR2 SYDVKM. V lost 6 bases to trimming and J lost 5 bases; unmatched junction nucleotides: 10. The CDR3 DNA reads TGTGCCAGCAGCTCCGGGACTAGCTTGGGGGAGACCCAGTACTTC. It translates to CASSSGTSLGETQYF.

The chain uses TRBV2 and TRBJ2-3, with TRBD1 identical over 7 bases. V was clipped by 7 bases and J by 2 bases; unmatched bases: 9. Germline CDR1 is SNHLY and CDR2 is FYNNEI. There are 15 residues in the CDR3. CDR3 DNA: TGTGCCAGCAACCCCGCAGGGGGAACCACAGATACGCAGTATTTT. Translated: CASNPAGGTTDTQYF.

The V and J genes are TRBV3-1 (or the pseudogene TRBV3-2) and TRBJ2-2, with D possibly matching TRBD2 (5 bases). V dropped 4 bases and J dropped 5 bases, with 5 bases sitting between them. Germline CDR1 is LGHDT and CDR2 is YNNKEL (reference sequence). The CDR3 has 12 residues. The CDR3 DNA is TGTGCCAGCAGCCGCGGGACCGGGGAGCTGTTTTTT. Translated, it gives CASSRGTGELFF.

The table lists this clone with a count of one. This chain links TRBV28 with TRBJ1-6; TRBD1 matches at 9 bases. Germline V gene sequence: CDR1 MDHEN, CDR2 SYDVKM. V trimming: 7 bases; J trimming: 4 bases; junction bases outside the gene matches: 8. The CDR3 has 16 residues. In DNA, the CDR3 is TGTGCCAGCACCTCGGGACAGGGCTTTTATAATTCACCCCTCCACTTT. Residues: CASTSGQGFYNSPLHF.

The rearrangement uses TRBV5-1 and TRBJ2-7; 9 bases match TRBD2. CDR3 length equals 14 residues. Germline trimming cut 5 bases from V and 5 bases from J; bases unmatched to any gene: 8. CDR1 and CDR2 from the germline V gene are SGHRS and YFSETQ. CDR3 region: CASRSGASGDEQYF. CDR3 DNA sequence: TGCGCCAGCAGGAGCGGGGCTAGCGGGGACGAGCAGTACTTC.

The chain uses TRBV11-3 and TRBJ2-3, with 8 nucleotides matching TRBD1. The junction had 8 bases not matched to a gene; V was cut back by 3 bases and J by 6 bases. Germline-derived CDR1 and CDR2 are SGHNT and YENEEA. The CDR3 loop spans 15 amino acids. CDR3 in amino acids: CASSFGGQGGDTQYF. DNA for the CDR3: TGTGCCAGCAGCTTCGGTGGACAGGGTGGGGATACGCAGTATTTT.

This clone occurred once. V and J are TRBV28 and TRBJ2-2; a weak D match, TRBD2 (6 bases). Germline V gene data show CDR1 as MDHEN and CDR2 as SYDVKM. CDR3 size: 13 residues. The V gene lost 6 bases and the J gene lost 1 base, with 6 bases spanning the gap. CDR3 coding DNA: TGTGCCAGCAGCGGGGGGAACACCGGGGAGCTGTTTTTT. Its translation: CASSGGNTGELFF.

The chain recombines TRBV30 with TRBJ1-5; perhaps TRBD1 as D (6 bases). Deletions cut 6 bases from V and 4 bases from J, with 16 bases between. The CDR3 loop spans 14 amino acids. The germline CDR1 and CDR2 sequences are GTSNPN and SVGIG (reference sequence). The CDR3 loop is CACQGGGLNQPQHF. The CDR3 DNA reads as TGTGCCTGCCAGGGAGGGGGACTTAATCAGCCCCAGCATTTT.

Here the CDR3 DNA reads TGTGCCAGCAGCGCCCAAACTAGCGGGAGAGCCCCCGGGGAGCTGTTTTTT. Encoded protein: CASSAQTSGRAPGELFF. V gene TRBV3-1 (or the pseudogene TRBV3-2) combines with J gene TRBJ2-2; 11 positions match TRBD2. V shed 5 bases, J shed 6 bases, and the junction held 11 bases outside the gene matches. This CDR3 is built from 17 residues. Per the germline V gene, CDR1 is LGHDT and CDR2 is YNNKEL (reference sequence).

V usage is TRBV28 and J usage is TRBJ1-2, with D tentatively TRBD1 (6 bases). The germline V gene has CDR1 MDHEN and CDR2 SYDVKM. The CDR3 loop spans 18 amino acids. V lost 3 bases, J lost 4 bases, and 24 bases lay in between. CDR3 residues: CASSFRAPGGRVGYGYTF. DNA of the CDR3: TGTGCCAGCAGTTTCCGGGCCCCGGGGGGGCGCGTTGGCTATGGCTACACCTTC.

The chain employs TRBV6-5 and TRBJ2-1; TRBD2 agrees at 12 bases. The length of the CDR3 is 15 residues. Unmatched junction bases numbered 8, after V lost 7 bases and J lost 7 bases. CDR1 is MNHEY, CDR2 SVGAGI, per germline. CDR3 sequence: CASNPLAGGGNEQFF. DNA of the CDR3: TGTGCCAGCAATCCACTAGCGGGAGGTGGAAATGAGCAGTTCTTC.

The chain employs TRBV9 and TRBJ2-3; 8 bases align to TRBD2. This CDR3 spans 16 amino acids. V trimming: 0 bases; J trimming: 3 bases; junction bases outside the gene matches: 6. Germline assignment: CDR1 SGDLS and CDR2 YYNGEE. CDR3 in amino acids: CASSVGGGRLTDTQYF. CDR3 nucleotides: TGTGCCAGCAGCGTAGGCGGGGGGCGCCTTACAGATACGCAGTATTTT.

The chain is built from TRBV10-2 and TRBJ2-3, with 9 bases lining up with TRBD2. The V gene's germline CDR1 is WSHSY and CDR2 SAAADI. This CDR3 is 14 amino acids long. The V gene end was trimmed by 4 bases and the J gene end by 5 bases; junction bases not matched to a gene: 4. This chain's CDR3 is CASSGRGGRDTQYF. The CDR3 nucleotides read TGCGCCAGCAGTGGGCGGGGGGGCCGAGATACGCAGTATTTT.

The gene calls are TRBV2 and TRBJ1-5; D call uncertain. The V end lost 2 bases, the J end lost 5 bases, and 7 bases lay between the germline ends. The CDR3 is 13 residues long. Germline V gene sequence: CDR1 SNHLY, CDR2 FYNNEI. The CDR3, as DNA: TGTGCCAGCAGTGAAAGCGGTGATCAGCCCCAGCATTTT. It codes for CASSESGDQPQHF. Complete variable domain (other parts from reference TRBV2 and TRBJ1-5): EPEVTQTPSHQVTQMGQEVILRCVPISNHLYFYWYRQILGQKVEFLVSFYNNEISEKSEIFDDQFSVERPDGSNFTLKIRSTKLEDSAMYFCASSESGDQPQHFGDGTRLSIL.

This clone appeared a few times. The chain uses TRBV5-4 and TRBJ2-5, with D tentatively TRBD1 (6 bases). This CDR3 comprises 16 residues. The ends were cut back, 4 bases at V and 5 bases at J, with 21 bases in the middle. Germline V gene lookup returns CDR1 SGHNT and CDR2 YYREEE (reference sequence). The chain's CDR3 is CASSPGSGAAMETQYF. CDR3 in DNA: TGTGCCAGCAGCCCCGGCTCAGGGGCCGCGATGGAGACCCAGTACTTC.

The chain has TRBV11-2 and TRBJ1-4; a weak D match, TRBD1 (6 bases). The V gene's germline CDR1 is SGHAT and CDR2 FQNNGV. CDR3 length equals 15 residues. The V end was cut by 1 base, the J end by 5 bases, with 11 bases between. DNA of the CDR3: TGTGCCAGCAGCTTAGGGACAGTGATAAATGAAAAACTGTTTTTT. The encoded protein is CASSLGTVINEKLFF.

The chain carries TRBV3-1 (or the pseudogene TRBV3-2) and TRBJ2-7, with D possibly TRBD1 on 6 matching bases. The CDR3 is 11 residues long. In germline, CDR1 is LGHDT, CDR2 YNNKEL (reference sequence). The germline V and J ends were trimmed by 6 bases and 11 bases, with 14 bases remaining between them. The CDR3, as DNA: TGTGCCAGCAGTTTGGACAGCCGAAAGTACTTC. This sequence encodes CASSLDSRKYF.